This TCR beta chain originates from a study of blood T cells in healthy people across ages. Study findings and constraints: Diversity was higher, and naive CD4+ cells more numerous, in long-lived donors than in aged donors. With donor CMV status unknown, expanded clonotype changes were possibly confounded.

Combining a sample-barcoded 5' primer with a J-beta primer mix, a second PCR ran for about 6 to 11 cycles. There were at least 3 million CDR3-containing paired-end reads obtained from each sample. TCRdb reanalysed the 5' RACE reads using MiXCR and keeps one entry per CDR3 protein. The sample shows about 640,000 distinct CDR3 sequences, 25% to 35% of them seen only once. The extraction recovered at least 5 micrograms of total RNA per sample. With respect to this clonotype: Its matching antigen is unknown.

V gave up 8 bases and J gave up 6 bases, with 10 bases separating them. CDR1 KGHSH and CDR2 LQKENI come from the germline V gene. The CDR3 consists of 11 residues. The material sequenced was blood. This chain uses TRBV18 with TRBJ1-1; a weak D match, TRBD1 (5 bases). This clonotype was sampled from a woman over 75 in good health. CDR3 region: CASLGGAEAFF. The CDR3 nucleotides read TGTGCCAGCCTGGGGGGGGCTGAAGCTTTCTTT.